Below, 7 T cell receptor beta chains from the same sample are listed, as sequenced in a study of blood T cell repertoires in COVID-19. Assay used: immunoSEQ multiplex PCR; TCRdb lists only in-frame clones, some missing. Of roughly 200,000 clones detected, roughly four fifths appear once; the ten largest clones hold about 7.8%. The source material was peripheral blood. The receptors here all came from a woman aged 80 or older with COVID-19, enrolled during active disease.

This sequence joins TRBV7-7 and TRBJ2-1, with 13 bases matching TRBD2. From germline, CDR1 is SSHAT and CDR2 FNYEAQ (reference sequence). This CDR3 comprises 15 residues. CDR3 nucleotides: TGTGCTAGCTCTCAGGGACTAGCGGGGCAAAATGAGCAGTTCTTC. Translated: CASSQGLAGQNEQFF.

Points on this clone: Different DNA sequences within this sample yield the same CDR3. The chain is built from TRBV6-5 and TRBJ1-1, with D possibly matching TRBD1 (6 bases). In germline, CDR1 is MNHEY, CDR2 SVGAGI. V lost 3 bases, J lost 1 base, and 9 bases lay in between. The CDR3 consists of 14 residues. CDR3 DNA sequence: TGTGCCAGCAGTTATAACAGGGCGAACACTGAAGCTTTCTTT. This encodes CASSYNRANTEAFF.

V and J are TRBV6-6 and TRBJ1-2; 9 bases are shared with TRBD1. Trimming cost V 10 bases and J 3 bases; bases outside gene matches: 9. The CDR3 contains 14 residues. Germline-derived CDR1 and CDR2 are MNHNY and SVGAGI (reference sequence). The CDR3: CATIQGAAYYGYTF. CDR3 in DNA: TGTGCCACAATACAGGGGGCCGCTTACTATGGCTACACCTTC.

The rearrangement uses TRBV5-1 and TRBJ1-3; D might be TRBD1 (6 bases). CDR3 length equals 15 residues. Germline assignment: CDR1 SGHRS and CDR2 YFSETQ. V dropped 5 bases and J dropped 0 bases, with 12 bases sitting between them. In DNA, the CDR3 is TGCGCCAGCAGACCTCAGGGGAGCTCTGGAAACACCATATATTTT. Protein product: CASRPQGSSGNTIYF.

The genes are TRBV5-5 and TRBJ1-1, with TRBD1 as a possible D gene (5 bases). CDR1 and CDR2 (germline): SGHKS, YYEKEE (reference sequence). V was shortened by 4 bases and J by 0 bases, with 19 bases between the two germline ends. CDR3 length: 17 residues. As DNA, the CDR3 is TGTGCCAGCAGCGCATACTGGGGGGTAGAGATGAACACTGAAGCTTTCTTT. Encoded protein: CASSAYWGVEMNTEAFF.

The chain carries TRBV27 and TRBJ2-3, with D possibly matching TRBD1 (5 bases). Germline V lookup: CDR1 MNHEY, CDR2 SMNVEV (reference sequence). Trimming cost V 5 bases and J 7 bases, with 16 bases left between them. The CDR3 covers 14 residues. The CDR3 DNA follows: TGTGCCAGCAGTCGTGGACCCGCAGGGAATACGCAGTATTTT. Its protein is CASSRGPAGNTQYF.

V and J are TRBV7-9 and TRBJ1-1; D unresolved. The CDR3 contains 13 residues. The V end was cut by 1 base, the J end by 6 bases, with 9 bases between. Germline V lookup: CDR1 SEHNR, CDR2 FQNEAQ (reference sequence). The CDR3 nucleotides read TGTGCCAGCAGCTTAGAACTAACGGCTGAAGCTTTCTTT. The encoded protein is CASSLELTAEAFF.